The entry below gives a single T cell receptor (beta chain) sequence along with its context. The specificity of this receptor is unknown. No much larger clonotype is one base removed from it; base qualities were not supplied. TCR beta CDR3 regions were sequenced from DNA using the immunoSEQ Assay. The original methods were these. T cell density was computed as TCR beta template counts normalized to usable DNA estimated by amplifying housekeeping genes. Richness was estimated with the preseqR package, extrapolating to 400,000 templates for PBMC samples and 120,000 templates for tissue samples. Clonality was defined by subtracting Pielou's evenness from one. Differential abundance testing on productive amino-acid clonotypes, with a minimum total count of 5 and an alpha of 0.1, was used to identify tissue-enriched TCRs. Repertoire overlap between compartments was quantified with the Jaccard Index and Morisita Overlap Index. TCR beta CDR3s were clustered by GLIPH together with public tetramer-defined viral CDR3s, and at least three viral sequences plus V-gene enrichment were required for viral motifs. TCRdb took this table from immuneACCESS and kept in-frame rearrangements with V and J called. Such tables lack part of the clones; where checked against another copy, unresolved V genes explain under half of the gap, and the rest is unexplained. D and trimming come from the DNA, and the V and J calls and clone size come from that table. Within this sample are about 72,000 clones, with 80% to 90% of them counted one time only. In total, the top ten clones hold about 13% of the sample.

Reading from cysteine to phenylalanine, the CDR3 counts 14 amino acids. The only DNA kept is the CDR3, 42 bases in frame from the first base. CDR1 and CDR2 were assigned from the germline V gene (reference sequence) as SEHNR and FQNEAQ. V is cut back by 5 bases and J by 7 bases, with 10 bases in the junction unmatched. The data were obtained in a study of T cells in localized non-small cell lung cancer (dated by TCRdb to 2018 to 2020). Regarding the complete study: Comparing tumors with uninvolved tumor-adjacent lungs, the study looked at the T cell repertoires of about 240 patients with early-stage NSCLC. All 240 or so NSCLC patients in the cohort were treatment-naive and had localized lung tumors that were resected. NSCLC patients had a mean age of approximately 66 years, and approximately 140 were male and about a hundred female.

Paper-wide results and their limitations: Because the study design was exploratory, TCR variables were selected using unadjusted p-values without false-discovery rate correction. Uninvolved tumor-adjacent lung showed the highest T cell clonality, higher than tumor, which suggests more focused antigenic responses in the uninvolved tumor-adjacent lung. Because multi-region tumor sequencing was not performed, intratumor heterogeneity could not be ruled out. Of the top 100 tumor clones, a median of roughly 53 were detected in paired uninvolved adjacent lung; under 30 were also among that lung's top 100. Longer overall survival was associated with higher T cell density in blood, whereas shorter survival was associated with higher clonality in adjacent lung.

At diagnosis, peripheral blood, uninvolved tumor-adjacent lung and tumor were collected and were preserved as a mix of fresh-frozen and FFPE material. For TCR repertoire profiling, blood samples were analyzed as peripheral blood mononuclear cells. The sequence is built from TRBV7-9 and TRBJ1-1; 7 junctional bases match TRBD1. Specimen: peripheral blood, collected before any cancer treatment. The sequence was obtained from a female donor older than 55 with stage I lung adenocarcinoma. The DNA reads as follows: TGTGCCAGCAGCGCCGGTCAGACAGGGAGTGAAGCTTTCTTT. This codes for CASSAGQTGSEAFF.